The 30 T cell receptor beta chains below were found in one sample sequenced in a study of CD8+CD57+ T cells in acquired aplastic anemia. Sequencing was done on patients that had shown CD8+CD57+ cell expansion by flow cytometry. Profiling of TCR beta VDJ combinations and CDR3 sequences used genomic DNA as template. TCRdb itself ran the reads through MiXCR, one entry per CDR3 protein. Of roughly 180,000 distinct CDR3 sequences listed, approximately 48% are singletons. Sequencing was done on a sample of sorted CD4+, CD8+, or CD8+CD57+ T cells (not recorded which) from PBMCs. The receptor source for this set is a human donor with aplastic anemia.

V usage is TRBV18 and J usage is TRBJ1-2, with 9 bases fitting TRBD1. The trim removed 3 bases at V and 7 bases at J, leaving 9 bases unmatched. CDR1 is KGHSH, CDR2 LQKENI, per germline. CDR3 length: 15 residues. The CDR3 nucleotides are TGTGCCAGCTCACCTAACGAGGGACAGGGTTCTGGCTACACCTTC. Protein: CASSPNEGQGSGYTF.

This chain uses TRBV10-3 with TRBJ1-2; a weak D match, TRBD1 (5 bases). Trimming removed 7 bases from V and 4 bases from J, with 13 bases in between. Germline CDR1 reads ENHRY; CDR2 reads SYGVKD. The CDR3 runs to 13 residues. CDR3 coding DNA: TGTGCCATCAATGCAGGGACGGGCTATGGCTACACCTTC. Translating gives CAINAGTGYGYTF.

This clonotype was seen once. The chain is built from TRBV7-2 and TRBJ2-3; D is unresolved. The V end lost 11 bases, the J end lost 2 bases, and 11 bases lay between the germline ends. Germline CDR1 is SGHTA and CDR2 is FQGNSA. CDR3 length: 12 residues. CDR3 sequence: CAHSLDTDTQYF. CDR3 coding DNA: TGTGCCCACAGCCTGGACACAGATACGCAGTATTTT.

This clonotype was seen a few times. V gene TRBV24-1 combines with J gene TRBJ2-7; 7 bases align to TRBD1. Germline loops: CDR1 KGHDR, CDR2 SFDVKD. The CDR3 consists of 15 residues. The V gene end was trimmed by 2 bases and the J gene end by 3 bases; junction bases not matched to a gene: 6. The CDR3: CATSDSPDRYYEQYF. In DNA form, the CDR3 reads TGTGCCACCAGTGATTCCCCGGACAGGTACTACGAGCAGTACTTC.

V usage is TRBV19 and J usage is TRBJ2-5, with 11 bases fitting TRBD2. With the DNA end fitting TRBJ2-7 better, the J assignment may be wrong. CDR3 length equals 14 residues. Germline V CDR1 and CDR2: LNHDA, SQIVND (reference sequence). The CDR3 sequence: CASSRTSGPYEQYF. CDR3 nucleotide sequence: TGTGCCAGCAGCAGGACTAGCGGGCCCTACGAGCAGTACTTC.

This clonotype came up many times. The J gene is TRBJ2-1, the V gene TRBV20-1, with 10 bases that match TRBD2. The CDR3 is 15 residues long. Germline V gives CDR1 DFQATT, CDR2 SNEGSKA (reference sequence). The ends lost 5 bases at V and 7 bases at J; junction bases unmatched: 11. The CDR3 DNA is TGCAGTGCTCGCCTAGCGGGGGCGATGTGGAATGAGCAGTTCTTC. It translates to CSARLAGAMWNEQFF.

The chain couples TRBV7-9 to TRBJ2-7; possible D gene TRBD1, 6 bases. The CDR3 length is 12 residues. Trimming removed 4 bases at V and 6 bases at J, with 10 bases between. The germline gives CDR1 SEHNR, CDR2 FQNEAQ (reference sequence). CDR3 coding DNA: TGTGCCAGCAGCTGGGGGCCAGTCGAGCAGTACTTC. Its protein product is CASSWGPVEQYF.

V and J are TRBV5-4 and TRBJ2-2, with D possibly being TRBD1 (6 bases). Per the germline V gene, CDR1 is SGHNT and CDR2 is YYREEE (reference sequence). V lost 3 bases to trimming and J lost 4 bases, with 13 bases between them. This CDR3 is 15 amino acids long. The CDR3 DNA reads TGTGCCAGCAGCTGGGGGCCCACCATCACCGGGGAGCTGTTTTTT. Its translation: CASSWGPTITGELFF.

For this clonotype: This CDR3 is missing its conserved last phenylalanine or tryptophan, likely due to a read error. The chain uses TRBV19 and TRBJ2-2; TRBD1 matches 8 bases. Germline values: CDR1 LNHDA, CDR2 SQIVND (reference sequence). The length of the CDR3 is 13 residues. CDR3: CASSQTGAGELFL. Written as DNA, the CDR3 is TGCGCCAGTAGCCAGACAGGGGCCGGGGAGCTGTTTCTT.

The rearrangement links TRBV15 to TRBJ2-1, with D perhaps TRBD1 (6 bases). Germline V lookup: CDR1 LNHNV, CDR2 YYDKDF (reference sequence). The V end lost 5 bases, the J end lost 7 bases, and 12 bases lay between the germline ends. The CDR3 runs to 13 residues. The CDR3 here is CATSSRRGNEQFF. In nucleotides, the CDR3 is TGTGCCACCAGCTCGCGCAGGGGTAATGAGCAGTTCTTC. The whole variable domain, remainder taken from reference TRBV15 and TRBJ2-1, is DAMVIQNPRYQVTQFGKPVTLSCSQTLNHNVMYWYQQKSSQAPKLLFHYYDKDFNNEADTPDNFQSRRPNTSFCFLDIRSPGLGDTAMYLCATSSRRGNEQFFGPGTRLTVL.

In this sample, this clonotype turned up many times. This chain connects TRBV5-1 to TRBJ1-1, with D hard to call. CDR1 and CDR2 from the germline V gene are SGHRS and YFSETQ. CDR3 length: 14 amino acids. V was shortened by 0 bases and J by 1 base, with 7 bases between the two germline ends. DNA of the CDR3: TGCGCCAGCAGCTTGGCACAGACGAACACTGAAGCTTTCTTT. Protein product: CASSLAQTNTEAFF.

Notes on this clonotype: The conserved closing phenylalanine or tryptophan is absent in this CDR3, likely reflecting a read error. It is unclear where the CDR3 begins or ends on the DNA, so no DNA is shown, and the CDR3 is as TCRdb lists it. The chain uses TRBV7-9 and TRBJ2-5. Including both end residues, the CDR3 is 8 amino acids long. In germline, CDR1 is SEHNR, CDR2 FQNEAQ (reference sequence). The CDR3 here is CASSQYET.

CDR3 protein: CASSPLAGGDEQYF. The CDR3 DNA is TGTGCCAGCAGTCCCCTGGCCGGGGGTGACGAGCAGTACTTC. This chain links TRBV25-1 with TRBJ2-7; D may be TRBD2 (6 bases). CDR3 length equals 14 residues. CDR1 and CDR2 from the germline V gene are MGHDK and SYGVNS. Deletions cut 5 bases from V and 5 bases from J, with 16 bases between.

At least ten counts were recorded for this clonotype. V is TRBV24-1 and J is TRBJ2-3; TRBD1 or TRBD2 may be the D gene (5 bases each). V lost 3 bases and J 8 bases, leaving 14 bases between the germline ends. This CDR3 has 14 residues. Germline CDR1 reads KGHDR; CDR2 reads SFDVKD. CDR3 region: CATSDRGRAGTQYF. The CDR3 DNA is TGTGCCACCAGTGATCGGGGCAGGGCGGGTACGCAGTATTTT.

This clonotype was recorded many times. The V and J genes are TRBV20-1 and TRBJ2-3; TRBD2 matches 10 bases. In germline, CDR1 is DFQATT, CDR2 SNEGSKA (reference sequence). After removal of 3 bases from V and 3 bases from J, the junction contained 15 bases not matched to a gene. The CDR3 loop spans 18 amino acids. In DNA form, the CDR3 reads TGCAGTGCTAGGGGGGGGCTAGCGGGGGCCCTCGGGACAGATACGCAGTATTTT. It yields the protein CSARGGLAGALGTDTQYF.

This chain links TRBV24-1 with TRBJ1-5; maybe TRBD1 (6 bases). Germline V gene sequence: CDR1 KGHDR, CDR2 SFDVKD. The CDR3 has 15 amino acids. The V end was cut by 3 bases, the J end by 4 bases, with 12 bases between. CDR3 nucleotide sequence: TGTGCCACCAGTGATCCCGCCAGGGGAAATCAGCCCCAGCATTTT. It codes for CATSDPARGNQPQHF.

V gene TRBV12-3 or TRBV12-4 combines with J gene TRBJ1-1, with D maybe TRBD1 (6 bases). The germline V and J ends were trimmed by 6 bases and 4 bases, with 24 bases remaining between them. This CDR3 comprises 17 residues. The CDR3 loop is CASSPGHLTSWGTEAFF. The CDR3 nucleotides read TGTGCCAGCAGCCCGGGACATCTCACCTCCTGGGGCACTGAAGCTTTCTTT.

This clonotype came up a few times. The rearrangement links TRBV18 to TRBJ1-1, with 9 bases matching TRBD1. The CDR3 totals 15 residues. CDR1 is KGHSH, CDR2 LQKENI, per germline. V shed 6 bases, J shed 4 bases, and the junction held 9 bases outside the gene matches. The CDR3 loop reads CASSKQGAAGTEAFF. For the CDR3, the DNA is TGTGCCAGCTCTAAACAGGGGGCTGCGGGCACTGAAGCTTTCTTT.

This clonotype occurred many times. This chain connects TRBV6-1 to TRBJ2-3; tentative D call: TRBD2 (6 bases). The CDR3 is 15 amino acids. From germline, CDR1 is MNHNS and CDR2 SASEGT. The V and J ends lost 4 bases and 3 bases respectively, with 14 bases between them. The CDR3 sequence is CASSGFGGRTDTQYF. CDR3 bases: TGTGCCAGCAGTGGTTTCGGGGGAAGAACAGATACGCAGTATTTT.

This clonotype was counted only a few times. An end of the junction differs from the germline gene, which may be a read error. V is TRBV10-3 and J is TRBJ2-3; 16 bases map to TRBD2. CDR3 size: 16 residues. In germline, CDR1 is ENHRY, CDR2 SYGVKD. DNA for the CDR3: TGTGCCAGCAGTTCGGGACTAGCGGGGGGGCCAGATACGCAGTATTTT. Residues: CASSSGLAGGPDTQYF.

There are many counts of this clonotype. The chain employs TRBV6-1 and TRBJ1-5; no firm D call. The CDR3 extends over 15 amino acids. Trimming left V 1 base short and J 0 bases short, with 7 bases between. The germline gives CDR1 MNHNS, CDR2 SASEGT. CDR3 nucleotides: TGTGCCAGCAGTGAAGTAGGAGTTAGCAATCAGCCCCAGCATTTT. Residues: CASSEVGVSNQPQHF.

The gene calls are TRBV2 and TRBJ2-2; D perhaps matches TRBD1 (6 bases). The length of the CDR3 is 12 residues. Per germline, CDR1 SNHLY and CDR2 FYNNEI. V was pared by 9 bases and J by 5 bases, with 10 bases between. The CDR3 nucleotides read TGTGCCAGACAGGGAAGGACCGGGGAGCTGTTTTTT. Protein: CARQGRTGELFF.

This clonotype has ten or more counts. The CDR3 sequence: CASRGGVAGANVLTF. In DNA, the CDR3 is TGTGCCAGCAGAGGGGGGGTTGCTGGGGCCAACGTCCTGACTTTC. This sequence joins TRBV7-9 and TRBJ2-6; D possibly corresponds to TRBD2 (7 bases). CDR1 SEHNR and CDR2 FQNEAQ come from the germline V gene (reference sequence). Trimming removed 6 bases at V and 2 bases at J, with 11 bases between. The CDR3 covers 15 residues.

The chain's CDR3 is CSARGGRGNEKLFF. CDR3 sequence (DNA): TGCAGTGCTAGAGGAGGCAGGGGGAACGAAAAACTGTTTTTT. The gene calls are TRBV20-1 and TRBJ1-4, with TRBD1 matching over 7 bases. J lost 8 bases, V lost 1 base, and 7 bases had no gene match. This CDR3 is built from 14 residues. Looked up from germline, CDR1 is DFQATT and CDR2 is SNEGSKA (reference sequence).

J is TRBJ1-2 and V is TRBV2; D not certain. V was pared by 1 base and J by 1 base, with 7 bases between. Germline V gene sequence: CDR1 SNHLY, CDR2 FYNNEI. The CDR3 contains 14 residues. CDR3 region: CASSEEWVNYGYTF. DNA for the CDR3: TGTGCCAGCAGTGAAGAGTGGGTTAACTATGGCTACACCTTC.

The genes are TRBV28 and TRBJ2-1; 7 bases fit TRBD1. The CDR3 extends over 15 amino acids. Germline V lookup: CDR1 MDHEN, CDR2 SYDVKM. The trim removed 6 bases at V and 4 bases at J, leaving 9 bases unmatched. For the CDR3, the DNA is TGTGCCAGCAGCATCCGGGACAGAGTATACAATGAGCAGTTCTTC. This sequence encodes CASSIRDRVYNEQFF.

The chain employs TRBV5-1 and TRBJ2-4; D is possibly TRBD1 (5 bases). V lost 4 bases, J lost 1 base, and 12 bases lay in between. CDR3 size: 15 residues. The germline CDR1 and CDR2 sequences are SGHRS and YFSETQ. For the CDR3, the DNA is TGCGCCAGCAGCCTGGGGCCGGCGGCCAAAAACATTCAGTACTTC. Translation: CASSLGPAAKNIQYF. Filled out from reference TRBV5-1 and TRBJ2-4, the complete variable domain reads KAGVTQTPRYLIKTRGQQVTLSCSPISGHRSVSWYQQTPGQGLQFLFEYFSETQRNKGNFPGRFSGRQFSNSRSEMNVSTLELGDSALYLCASSLGPAAKNIQYFGAGTRLSVL.

This chain links TRBV11-3 with TRBJ2-5, with 7 bases aligning to TRBD1. Trimming removed 6 bases from V and 5 bases from J; junction bases left unmatched: 3. Germline values: CDR1 SGHNT, CDR2 YENEEA. The CDR3 contains 12 residues. CDR3 region: CASSTGVETQYF. DNA of the CDR3: TGTGCCAGCAGTACAGGGGTGGAGACCCAGTACTTC.

The chain recombines TRBV5-5 with TRBJ2-3; no reliable D call. The CDR3 is 15 amino acids. V was trimmed by 1 base and J by 0 bases, leaving 9 bases between them. Per germline, CDR1 SGHKS and CDR2 YYEKEE (reference sequence). The CDR3 loop is CASSLIDTSTDTQYF. CDR3 DNA: TGTGCCAGCAGCTTGATCGACACTAGCACAGATACGCAGTATTTT.

Notes on this clonotype: This may come from a read error, since a much larger clone is one base off. The chain carries TRBV6-1 and TRBJ2-1; 8 bases match TRBD1. The CDR3 is 15 amino acids. Germline CDR1 and CDR2: MNHNS and SASEGT. CDR3 DNA: TGTGCCAGCAGCAGGACAGGGAGCTCCTACAGTGAGCAGTTCTTC. It translates to CASSRTGSSYSEQFF.